The 25 T cell receptor beta chains presented below share a single source sample, sequenced in a study of shared clonotypes between healthy human individuals. Profiled with immunoSEQ multiplex PCR; TCRdb holds only in-frame clones, not every one. The table includes under 1,900,000 clones, 98% to 99% detected once. Sequences were obtained from naive CD4+ T cells sorted from blood. Documented subset: CD45RA+ positively selected. All receptors come from a young man in good health.

This chain connects TRBV6-5 to TRBJ1-5; TRBD1 might be the D (5 bases). Germline V gives CDR1 MNHEY, CDR2 SVGAGI. CDR3 size: 13 residues. The V gene lost 6 bases and the J gene lost 1 base, with 7 bases spanning the gap. This CDR3 reads CASRTGSNQPQHF. The DNA for the CDR3 is TGTGCCAGCAGAACAGGAAGCAATCAGCCCCAGCATTTT.

The J gene is TRBJ2-3, the V gene TRBV11-2; 7 bases are a match to TRBD1. The germline gives CDR1 SGHAT, CDR2 FQNNGV. V was clipped by 7 bases and J by 2 bases; unmatched bases: 18. CDR3 length: 18 amino acids. CDR3 amino acids: CASTTRPTGAPTTDTQYF. The DNA of the CDR3 is TGTGCCAGCACCACCAGACCAACAGGGGCCCCTACCACAGATACGCAGTATTTT.

The gene calls are TRBV5-4 and TRBJ1-4, with 11 bases that match TRBD1. The CDR3 has 18 amino acids. The germline CDR1 and CDR2 sequences are SGHNT and YYREEE (reference sequence). V shed 4 bases and J 0 bases; nucleotides not matched to a gene: 8. CDR3 coding DNA: TGTGCCAGCAGCGTCAGGACAGGGGGCAGGACAACTAATGAAAAACTGTTTTTT. Encoded protein: CASSVRTGGRTTNEKLFF.

This rearrangement joins TRBV28 to TRBJ2-1; D may be TRBD1 (6 bases). CDR3 length equals 12 residues. V was clipped by 5 bases and J by 11 bases, with 13 bases between them. Germline CDR1 and CDR2: MDHEN and SYDVKM. The CDR3 DNA reads as TGTGCCAGCAGTAGACAGGAAGAAAAGCAGTTCTTC. This gives the protein CASSRQEEKQFF.

The gene calls are TRBV5-1 and TRBJ1-1; tentatively, D is TRBD1 (5 bases). V dropped 4 bases and J dropped 2 bases, with 15 bases sitting between them. The CDR3 loop spans 15 amino acids. The germline CDR1 and CDR2 sequences are SGHRS and YFSETQ. Here the CDR3 reads CASSTGTQVNTEAFF. CDR3 nucleotide sequence: TGCGCCAGCAGCACGGGGACGCAGGTAAACACTGAAGCTTTCTTT.

Concerning this clone: Other nucleotide sequences in the sample specify the same CDR3. The chain carries TRBV9 and TRBJ1-3, with D maybe TRBD1 (5 bases). The CDR3 is made up of 15 amino acids. V was shortened by 1 base and J by 0 bases, with 8 bases between the two germline ends. Germline V lookup: CDR1 SGDLS, CDR2 YYNGEE. CDR3 residues: CASSVTGSSGNTIYF. CDR3 in DNA: TGTGCCAGCAGCGTAACAGGCAGCTCTGGAAACACCATATATTTT.

This rearrangement joins TRBV6-1 to TRBJ2-7; 8 nucleotides line up with TRBD1. This CDR3 comprises 14 residues. Per germline, CDR1 MNHNS and CDR2 SASEGT. The trim removed 6 bases at V and 3 bases at J, leaving 7 bases unmatched. DNA of the CDR3: TGTGCCAGCAGCCGGGACAGGACTATCTACGAGCAGTACTTC. As protein: CASSRDRTIYEQYF.

V gene TRBV9 combines with J gene TRBJ2-2; D is ambiguous. Germline V gene data show CDR1 as SGDLS and CDR2 as YYNGEE. V lost 2 bases and J lost 7, with 9 bases in between. This CDR3 has 13 residues. The CDR3 DNA reads as TGTGCCAGCAGCGTCGCAGAGATCGGGGAGCTGTTTTTT. Amino acid sequence: CASSVAEIGELFF.

This clone was observed once. V usage is TRBV5-6 and J usage is TRBJ2-5, with 7 nucleotides matching TRBD2. This CDR3 region has 15 residues. The V and J ends lost 0 bases and 5 bases, in that order; junction bases with no gene match: 7. CDR1 is SGHDT and CDR2 is YYEEEE in the germline V gene. The CDR3 is CASSLETSVRETQYF. CDR3 nucleotide sequence: TGTGCCAGCAGCTTGGAAACTAGCGTAAGGGAGACCCAGTACTTC.

The CDR3 region has the DNA TGTGCCAGCAGCTCAGTAGGGGAGGAAGCGAACACTGAAGCTTTCTTT. It specifies CASSSVGEEANTEAFF. The gene calls are TRBV5-4 and TRBJ1-1, with a weak D call TRBD1 (5 bases). Trimming took off 3 bases at V and 1 base at J, with 16 bases between the two ends. This CDR3 has 16 residues. Germline lookup yields CDR1 SGHNT and CDR2 YYREEE (reference sequence). Complete variable domain (other parts from reference TRBV5-4 and TRBJ1-1): ETGVTQSPTHLIKTRGQQVTLRCSSQSGHNTVSWYQQALGQGPQFIFQYYREEENGRGNFPPRFSGLQFPNYSSELNVNALELDDSALYLCASSSVGEEANTEAFFGQGTRLTVV.

The J gene is TRBJ2-3, the V gene TRBV21-1; the D call TRBD2 from the table was never checked on the DNA. TRBV21-1 is a recognized pseudogene. CDR3 size: 18 residues. For the CDR3, the DNA is TGTGCCAGCAGCATATTGATCCGGGACTGCCCTTTTAACGATACGCAGTATTTT. This codes for CASSILIRDCPFNDTQYF.

The chain has TRBV28 and TRBJ1-5; 8 positions match TRBD1. This CDR3 is 11 amino acids long. V gave up 6 bases and J gave up 11 bases; unmatched junction bases: 3. The germline CDR1 and CDR2 sequences are MDHEN and SYDVKM. CDR3 nucleotides: TGTGCCAGCAGAAGACAGGGGTCCCAGCATTTT. Amino acids: CASRRQGSQHF.

The chain couples TRBV5-5 to TRBJ2-3; D remains unclear. The CDR3 totals 14 residues. The V gene lost 0 bases and the J gene lost 0 bases, with 5 bases spanning the gap. CDR1 and CDR2 (germline): SGHKS, YYEKEE (reference sequence). The CDR3 DNA reads TGTGCCAGCAGCTTGGGGTTGAGCACAGATACGCAGTATTTT. As protein: CASSLGLSTDTQYF.

This sequence joins TRBV5-1 and TRBJ2-7; D is possibly TRBD2 (5 bases). Trimming took 2 bases from V and 4 from J, leaving 16 bases between them. The CDR3 is 15 amino acids. Germline CDR1 is SGHRS and CDR2 is YFSETQ. CDR3 bases: TGCGCCAGCAGCTTAGGAGGTATAGGGAAATACGAGCAGTACTTC. This codes for CASSLGGIGKYEQYF.

The rearrangement uses TRBV5-4 and TRBJ2-3; 12 bases align to TRBD2. V lost 0 bases, J lost 2 bases, and 1 base stayed unmatched. Germline assignment: CDR1 SGHNT and CDR2 YYREEE (reference sequence). The CDR3 runs to 16 residues. Written as DNA, the CDR3 is TGTGCCAGCAGCTTGGGACTAGCGGGAGCCACAGATACGCAGTATTTT. Its translation: CASSLGLAGATDTQYF. The full variable domain, its missing parts supplied by reference TRBV5-4 and TRBJ2-3, is ETGVTQSPTHLIKTRGQQVTLRCSSQSGHNTVSWYQQALGQGPQFIFQYYREEENGRGNFPPRFSGLQFPNYSSELNVNALELDDSALYLCASSLGLAGATDTQYFGPGTRLTVL.

V and J are TRBV5-1 and TRBJ2-7; a possible D gene is TRBD1 (7 bases). V was clipped by 4 bases and J by 1 base, with 15 bases between them. The germline V gene encodes CDR1 SGHRS and CDR2 YFSETQ. The CDR3 length is 15 residues. CDR3 in DNA: TGCGCCAGCAGCCCCCAGGGGGGTTTATCCTACGAGCAGTACTTC. Residues: CASSPQGGLSYEQYF.

The count of this clone is one. The V and J genes are TRBV25-1 and TRBJ2-7, with 7 positions matching TRBD1. J was trimmed by 2 bases and V by 1 base; bases with no gene match: 5. Germline assignment: CDR1 MGHDK and CDR2 SYGVNS. CDR3 length equals 15 residues. This CDR3 reads CASSELRTGAYEQYF. In nucleotides, the CDR3 is TGTGCCAGCAGTGAATTGAGGACAGGCGCCTACGAGCAGTACTTC.

CDR3 residues: CASSWGQGGYEQYF. CDR3 bases: TGTGCCAGCAGCTGGGGACAGGGCGGTTACGAGCAGTACTTC. The chain recombines TRBV7-9 with TRBJ2-7; 9 positions agree with TRBD1. There are 14 residues in the CDR3. Germline CDR1 reads SEHNR; CDR2 reads FQNEAQ (reference sequence). V was pared by 4 bases and J by 4 bases, with 5 bases of the junction left unmatched.

This clone appeared a single time. The chain has TRBV7-9 and TRBJ2-1; D is unclear. V was pared by 3 bases and J by 4 bases, with 7 bases between. The CDR3 spans 13 residues. CDR1 and CDR2 from the germline V gene are SEHNR and FQNEAQ (reference sequence). The CDR3 sequence: CASSFFGYNEQFF. CDR3 coding DNA: TGTGCCAGCAGCTTCTTCGGTTACAATGAGCAGTTCTTC.

This clone was counted once. The chain employs TRBV18 and TRBJ2-2, with unresolved D. Germline assignment: CDR1 KGHSH and CDR2 LQKENI. Trimming left V 4 bases short and J 0 bases short, with 9 bases between. The CDR3 runs 15 residues. The CDR3: CASSLQPTNTGELFF. The CDR3 bases are TGTGCCAGCTCACTTCAGCCGACGAACACCGGGGAGCTGTTTTTT.

V usage is TRBV9 and J usage is TRBJ2-1, with 7 nucleotides matching TRBD2. V gave up 3 bases and J gave up 7 bases; unmatched junction bases: 1. The CDR3 runs to 12 residues. CDR1 SGDLS and CDR2 YYNGEE come from the germline V gene. CDR3 in amino acids: CASSGAGNEQFF. The DNA of the CDR3 is TGTGCCAGCAGCGGAGCGGGGAATGAGCAGTTCTTC.

The chain carries TRBV19 and TRBJ2-3, with TRBD1 as a possible D gene (5 bases). The CDR3 totals 13 residues. CDR1 is LNHDA and CDR2 is SQIVND in the germline V gene (reference sequence). Trimming took 7 bases from V and 3 from J, leaving 11 bases between them. CDR3 sequence: CASNQGVTDTQYF. CDR3 in DNA: TGTGCCAGTAACCAAGGGGTTACAGATACGCAGTATTTT. The variable domain in full, with the rest retrieved from reference TRBV19 and TRBJ2-3, is DGGITQSPKYLFRKEGQNVTLSCEQNLNHDAMYWYRQDPGQGLRLIYYSQIVNDFQKGDIAEGYSVSREKKESFPLTVTSAQKNPTAFYLCASNQGVTDTQYFGPGTRLTVL.

DNA of the CDR3: TGTGCCAGCAGCCGATCCCAGGGCATGGGCTCCTACGAGCAGTACTTC. Encoded protein: CASSRSQGMGSYEQYF. The chain is built from TRBV2 and TRBJ2-7, with a tentative D call TRBD1 (5 bases). Trimming took off 6 bases at V and 0 bases at J, with 18 bases between the two ends. Germline CDR1 is SNHLY and CDR2 is FYNNEI. CDR3 length: 16 residues.

The J gene is TRBJ2-7, the V gene TRBV28, with a possible D match to TRBD1 (6 bases). Trimming took 3 bases from V and 3 from J, leaving 15 bases between them. The CDR3 runs 15 residues. CDR1 is MDHEN and CDR2 is SYDVKM in the germline V gene. CDR3 region: CASSFWVTGDYEQYF. CDR3 DNA: TGTGCCAGCAGTTTCTGGGTGACAGGAGACTACGAGCAGTACTTC.

The V and J genes are TRBV6-6 and TRBJ2-5; D not resolved. Trimming left V 0 bases short and J 5 bases short, with 10 bases between. CDR3 length: 14 amino acids. CDR1 is MNHNY, CDR2 SVGAGI, per germline (reference sequence). CDR3 region: CASSYSPAQETQYF. In nucleotides, the CDR3 is TGTGCCAGCAGTTACTCGCCTGCGCAGGAGACCCAGTACTTC.